Detailed here is one T cell receptor (beta chain). The antigen is unknown. Data came from immunoSEQ multiplex PCR; TCRdb stores just in-frame clones and leaves some out. The table shows approximately 27,000 clones, with about four fifths occurring only once. This record belongs to a study of PD-1 blockade in classical Hodgkin lymphoma. General study results and limits: Whoever responded completely had baseline diversity much like that seen in newly diagnosed patients. CD4+ TCR diversity, unlike CD8+, climbed significantly by C4D1. Among the patients, those starting nivolumab under 1 year after ASCT were excluded.

Germline trimming cut 7 bases from V and 2 bases from J; bases unmatched to any gene: 7. The CDR3 covers 16 residues. Germline CDR1 and CDR2: SGDLS and YYNGEE. The time point here: cycle 4 day 1 (C4D1), after 6 weeks of nivolumab. Relapse after autologous stem cell transplantation occurred in every patient, and brentuximab vedotin exposure varied. This TCR derives from a human donor with classical Hodgkin lymphoma. The specimen was peripheral blood mononuclear cells (PBMCs), collected before the fourth cycle of nivolumab. The chain uses TRBV9 and TRBJ2-3; 13 nucleotides line up with TRBD2. The CDR3 DNA is TGTGCCAGCGAAACCGGGACTAGCGGGGACACAGATACGCAGTATTTT. Its protein is CASETGTSGDTDTQYF.